This T cell receptor beta chain came from a study of beta chain features in type 1 diabetes. Study details: Patients looked much like healthy donors when it came to age, gender and cell yields. Study-level findings and limits: Sequencing of cDNA might inflate the share of cells that strongly express TCR.

Since all of the isolated RNA was reverse transcribed, expressed TCRB transcripts were what got sequenced. Clones were read by immunoSEQ multiplex PCR, and TCRdb kept only the in-frame ones, dropping some. The data show 500,000 to 700,000 clones, around 15% seen once. About this clone: The antigen remains unidentified.

One heparinised draw of blood, averaging about 116 mL, came from each donor. The material sequenced was naive CD4+ T cells from blood. This sequence originates from a man aged 18 to 35 in good health.

As DNA, the CDR3 is TGTGCCAGCTCGCCCGAAGGACCGACCCAAGAGACCCAGTACTTC. It yields the protein CASSPEGPTQETQYF. This sequence joins TRBV18 and TRBJ2-5; D gene unclear. Germline CDR1 reads KGHSH; CDR2 reads LQKENI. V was pared by 6 bases and J by 1 base, with 15 bases between. This CDR3 comprises 15 residues.